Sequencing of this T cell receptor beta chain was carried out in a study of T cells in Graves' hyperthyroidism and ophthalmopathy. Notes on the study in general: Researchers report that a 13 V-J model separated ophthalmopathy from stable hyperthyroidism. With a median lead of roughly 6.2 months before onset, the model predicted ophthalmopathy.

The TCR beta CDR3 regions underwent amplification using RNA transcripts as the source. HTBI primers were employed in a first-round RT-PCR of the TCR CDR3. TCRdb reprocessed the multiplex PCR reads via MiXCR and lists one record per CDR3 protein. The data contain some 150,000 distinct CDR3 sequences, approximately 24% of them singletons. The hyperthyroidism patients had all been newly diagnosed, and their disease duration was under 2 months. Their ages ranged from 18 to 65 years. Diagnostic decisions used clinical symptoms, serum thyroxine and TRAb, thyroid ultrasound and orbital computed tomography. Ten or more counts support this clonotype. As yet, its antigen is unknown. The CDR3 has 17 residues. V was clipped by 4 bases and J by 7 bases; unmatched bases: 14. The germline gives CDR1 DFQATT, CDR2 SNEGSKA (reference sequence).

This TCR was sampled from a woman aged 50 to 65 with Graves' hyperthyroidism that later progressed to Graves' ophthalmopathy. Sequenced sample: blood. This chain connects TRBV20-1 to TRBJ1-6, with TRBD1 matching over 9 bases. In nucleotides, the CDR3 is TGCAGTGCTACTATCGGGACAGGGATGGTTAGGAATTCACCCCTCCACTTT. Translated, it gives CSATIGTGMVRNSPLHF.